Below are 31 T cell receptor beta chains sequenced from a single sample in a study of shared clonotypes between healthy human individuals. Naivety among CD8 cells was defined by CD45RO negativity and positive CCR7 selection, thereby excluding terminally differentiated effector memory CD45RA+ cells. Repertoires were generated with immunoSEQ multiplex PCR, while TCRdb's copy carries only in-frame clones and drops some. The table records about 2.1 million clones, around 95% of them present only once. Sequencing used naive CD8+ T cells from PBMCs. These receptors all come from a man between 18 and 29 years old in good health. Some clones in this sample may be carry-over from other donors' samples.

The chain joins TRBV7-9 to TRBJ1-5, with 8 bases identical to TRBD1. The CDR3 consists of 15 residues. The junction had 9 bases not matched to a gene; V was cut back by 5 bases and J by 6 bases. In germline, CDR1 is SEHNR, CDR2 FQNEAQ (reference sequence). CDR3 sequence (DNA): TGTGCCAGCAGCCCAGAGGACAGGGAGGGTCAGCCCCAGCATTTT. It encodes CASSPEDREGQPQHF.

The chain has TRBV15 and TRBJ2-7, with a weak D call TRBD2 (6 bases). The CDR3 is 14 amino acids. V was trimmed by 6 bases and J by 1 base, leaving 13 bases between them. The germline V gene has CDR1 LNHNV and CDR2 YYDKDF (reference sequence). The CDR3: CATRGDFASYEQYF. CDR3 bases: TGTGCCACCAGAGGGGACTTCGCTTCCTACGAGCAGTACTTC. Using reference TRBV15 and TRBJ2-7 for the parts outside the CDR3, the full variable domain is DAMVIQNPRYQVTQFGKPVTLSCSQTLNHNVMYWYQQKSSQAPKLLFHYYDKDFNNEADTPDNFQSRRPNTSFCFLDIRSPGLGDTAMYLCATRGDFASYEQYFGPGTRLTVT.

CDR3 coding DNA: TGCGCCAGCAGCTTGTATGGGGGGGCCTTTGAAGCTTTCTTT. Its translation: CASSLYGGAFEAFF. This chain connects TRBV5-1 to TRBJ1-1; a possible D gene is TRBD1 (6 bases). Germline lookup yields CDR1 SGHRS and CDR2 YFSETQ. This CDR3 has 14 amino acids. Trimming left V 1 base short and J 7 bases short, with 14 bases between.

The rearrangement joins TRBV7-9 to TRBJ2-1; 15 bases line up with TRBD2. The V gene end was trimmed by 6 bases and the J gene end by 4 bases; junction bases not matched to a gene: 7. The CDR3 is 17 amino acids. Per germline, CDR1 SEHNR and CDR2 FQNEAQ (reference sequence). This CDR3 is CASSPWTSGRVYNEQFF. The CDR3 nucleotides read TGTGCCAGCAGTCCATGGACTAGCGGGAGGGTTTACAATGAGCAGTTCTTC. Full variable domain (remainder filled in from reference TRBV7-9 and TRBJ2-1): DTGVSQNPRHKITKRGQNVTFRCDPISEHNRLYWYRQTLGQGPEFLTYFQNEAQLEKSRLLSDRFSAERPKGSFSTLEIQRTEQGDSAMYLCASSPWTSGRVYNEQFFGPGTRLTVL.

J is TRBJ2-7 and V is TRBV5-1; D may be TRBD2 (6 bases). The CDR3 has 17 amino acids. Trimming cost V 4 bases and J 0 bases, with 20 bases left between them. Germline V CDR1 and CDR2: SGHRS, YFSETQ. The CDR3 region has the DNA TGCGCCAGCAGCCTCGAAGGGGACTCCAAAAGCTCCTACGAGCAGTACTTC. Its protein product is CASSLEGDSKSSYEQYF.

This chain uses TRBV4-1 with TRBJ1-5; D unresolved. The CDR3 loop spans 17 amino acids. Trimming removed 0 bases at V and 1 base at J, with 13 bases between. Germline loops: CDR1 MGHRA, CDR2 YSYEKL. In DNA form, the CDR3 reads TGCGCCAGCAGCCAAGATTCGGGGTGGGTGAGCAATCAGCCCCAGCATTTT. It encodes CASSQDSGWVSNQPQHF.

The CDR3 loop reads CASSWGLWEQVNTEAFF. The CDR3 DNA follows: TGTGCCAGCAGCTGGGGCCTTTGGGAGCAAGTGAACACTGAAGCTTTCTTT. This rearrangement joins TRBV5-8 to TRBJ1-1; weak D call: TRBD1 (5 bases). Germline CDR1 is SGHTS and CDR2 is YDEGEE. Trimming took off 3 bases at V and 0 bases at J, with 18 bases between the two ends. The CDR3 totals 17 residues.

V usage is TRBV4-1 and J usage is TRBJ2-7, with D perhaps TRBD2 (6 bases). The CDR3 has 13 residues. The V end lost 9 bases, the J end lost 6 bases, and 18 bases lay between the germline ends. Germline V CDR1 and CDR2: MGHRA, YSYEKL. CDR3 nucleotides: TGCGCCAGTCGTGCCCCTAGCGAGAGCGAGCAGTACTTC. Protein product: CASRAPSESEQYF.

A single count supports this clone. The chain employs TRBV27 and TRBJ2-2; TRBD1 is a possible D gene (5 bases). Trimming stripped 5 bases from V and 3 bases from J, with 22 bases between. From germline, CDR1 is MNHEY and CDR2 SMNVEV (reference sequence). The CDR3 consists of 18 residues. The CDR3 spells CASSQQAPLQFDTGELFF. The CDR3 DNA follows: TGTGCCAGCAGTCAACAGGCGCCTCTACAATTCGACACCGGGGAGCTGTTTTTT.

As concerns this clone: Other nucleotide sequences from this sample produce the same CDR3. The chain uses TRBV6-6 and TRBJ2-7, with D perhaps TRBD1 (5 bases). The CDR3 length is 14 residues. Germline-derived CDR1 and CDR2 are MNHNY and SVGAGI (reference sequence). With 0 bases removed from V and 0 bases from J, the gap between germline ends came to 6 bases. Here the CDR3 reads CASSYSDSSYEQYF. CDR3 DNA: TGTGCCAGCAGTTACTCCGACAGCTCCTACGAGCAGTACTTC.

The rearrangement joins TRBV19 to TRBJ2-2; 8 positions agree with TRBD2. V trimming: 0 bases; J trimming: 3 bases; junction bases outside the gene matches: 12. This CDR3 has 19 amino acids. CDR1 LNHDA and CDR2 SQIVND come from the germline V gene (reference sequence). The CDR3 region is CASSIDLEVSGSDTGELFF. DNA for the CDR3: TGTGCCAGTAGTATAGATCTAGAGGTCAGCGGGAGTGACACCGGGGAGCTGTTTTTT. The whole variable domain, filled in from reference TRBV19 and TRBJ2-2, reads DGGITQSPKYLFRKEGQNVTLSCEQNLNHDAMYWYRQDPGQGLRLIYYSQIVNDFQKGDIAEGYSVSREKKESFPLTVTSAQKNPTAFYLCASSIDLEVSGSDTGELFFGEGSRLTVL.

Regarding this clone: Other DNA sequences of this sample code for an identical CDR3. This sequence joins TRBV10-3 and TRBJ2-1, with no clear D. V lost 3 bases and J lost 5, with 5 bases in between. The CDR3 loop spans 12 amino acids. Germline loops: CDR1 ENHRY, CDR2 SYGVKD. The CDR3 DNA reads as TGTGCCATCAGTGATTCCGACAATGAGCAGTTCTTC. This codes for CAISDSDNEQFF.

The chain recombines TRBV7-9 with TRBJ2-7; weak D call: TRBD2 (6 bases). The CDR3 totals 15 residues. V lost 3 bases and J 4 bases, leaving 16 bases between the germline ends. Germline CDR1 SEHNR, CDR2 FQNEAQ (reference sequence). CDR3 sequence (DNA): TGTGCCAGCAGCTTCGGGGAAGCGGGCCTTTACGAGCAGTACTTC. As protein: CASSFGEAGLYEQYF.

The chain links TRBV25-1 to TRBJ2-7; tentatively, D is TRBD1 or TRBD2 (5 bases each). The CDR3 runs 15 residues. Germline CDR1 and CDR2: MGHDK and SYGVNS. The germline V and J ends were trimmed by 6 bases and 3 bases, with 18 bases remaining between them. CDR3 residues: CASSPGTAVNYEQYF. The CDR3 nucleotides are TGTGCCAGCAGCCCAGGGACGGCAGTGAACTACGAGCAGTACTTC.

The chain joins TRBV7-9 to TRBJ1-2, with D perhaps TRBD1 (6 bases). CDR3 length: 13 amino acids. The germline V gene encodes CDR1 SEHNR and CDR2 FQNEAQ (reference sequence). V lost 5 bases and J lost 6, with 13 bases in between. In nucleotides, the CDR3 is TGTGCCAGCAGCACAGGGTATGAGAATGGCTACACCTTC. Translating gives CASSTGYENGYTF.

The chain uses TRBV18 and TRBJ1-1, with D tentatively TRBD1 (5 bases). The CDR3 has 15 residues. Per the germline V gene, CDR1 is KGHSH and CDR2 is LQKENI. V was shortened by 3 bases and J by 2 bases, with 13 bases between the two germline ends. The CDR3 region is CASSPTSGTNTEAFF. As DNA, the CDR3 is TGTGCCAGCTCACCCACCTCGGGGACTAACACTGAAGCTTTCTTT.

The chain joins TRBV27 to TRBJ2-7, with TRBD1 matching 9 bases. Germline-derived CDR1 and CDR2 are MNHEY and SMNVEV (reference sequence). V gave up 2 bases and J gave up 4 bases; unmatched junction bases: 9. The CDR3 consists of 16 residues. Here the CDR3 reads CASSLGTGSVRYEQYF. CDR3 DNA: TGTGCCAGCAGTTTAGGGACAGGGTCGGTGAGGTACGAGCAGTACTTC.

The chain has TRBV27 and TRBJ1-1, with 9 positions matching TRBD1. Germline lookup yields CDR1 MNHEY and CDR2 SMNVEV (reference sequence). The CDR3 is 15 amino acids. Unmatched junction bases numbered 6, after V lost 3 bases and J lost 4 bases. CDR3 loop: CASSLLQGAATEAFF. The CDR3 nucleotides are TGTGCCAGCAGTTTGCTACAGGGGGCTGCCACTGAAGCTTTCTTT.

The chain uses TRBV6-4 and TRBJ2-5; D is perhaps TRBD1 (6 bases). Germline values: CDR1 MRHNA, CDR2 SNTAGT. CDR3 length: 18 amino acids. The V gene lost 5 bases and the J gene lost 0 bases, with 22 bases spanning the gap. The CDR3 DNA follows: TGTGCCAGCAGTTCAAGCCAGGGGCAACCCTTCCACCAAGAGACCCAGTACTTC. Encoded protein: CASSSSQGQPFHQETQYF.

CDR3 protein: CATSRAGGGFYNEQFF. For the CDR3, the DNA is TGTGCCACCAGCAGGGCAGGGGGCGGTTTCTACAATGAGCAGTTCTTC. The gene calls are TRBV15 and TRBJ2-1, with 8 bases lining up with TRBD1. Germline V gene lookup returns CDR1 LNHNV and CDR2 YYDKDF (reference sequence). CDR3 length: 16 amino acids. V trimming: 3 bases; J trimming: 3 bases; junction bases outside the gene matches: 7.

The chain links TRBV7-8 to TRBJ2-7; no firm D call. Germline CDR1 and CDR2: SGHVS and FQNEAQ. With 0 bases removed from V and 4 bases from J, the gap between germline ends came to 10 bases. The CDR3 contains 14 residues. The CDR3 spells CASSLAPLGYEQYF. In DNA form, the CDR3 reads TGTGCCAGCAGCTTAGCACCCCTTGGGTACGAGCAGTACTTC.

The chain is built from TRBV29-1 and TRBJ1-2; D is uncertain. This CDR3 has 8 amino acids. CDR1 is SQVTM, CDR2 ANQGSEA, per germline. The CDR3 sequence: CSPRGYTF. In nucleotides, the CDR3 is TGCAGTCCCCGGGGCTACACCTTC. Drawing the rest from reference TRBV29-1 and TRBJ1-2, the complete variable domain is SAVISQKPSRDICQRGTSLTIQCQVDSQVTMMFWYRQQPGQSLTLIATANQGSEATYESGFVIDKFPISRPNLTFSTLTVSNMSPEDSSIYLCSPRGYTFGSGTRLTVV.

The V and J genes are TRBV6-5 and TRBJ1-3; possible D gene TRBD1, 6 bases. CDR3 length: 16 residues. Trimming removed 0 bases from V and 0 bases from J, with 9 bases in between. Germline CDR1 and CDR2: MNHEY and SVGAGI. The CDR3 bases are TGTGCCAGCAGTTACTCGAGGACAGCCTCTGGAAACACCATATATTTT. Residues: CASSYSRTASGNTIYF.

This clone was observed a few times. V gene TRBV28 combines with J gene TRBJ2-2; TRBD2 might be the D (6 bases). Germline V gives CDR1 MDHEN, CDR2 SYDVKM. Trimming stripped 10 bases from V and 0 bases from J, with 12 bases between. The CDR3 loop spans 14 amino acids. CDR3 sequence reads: CATDERANTGELFF. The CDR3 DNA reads TGTGCCACCGACGAGCGGGCGAACACCGGGGAGCTGTTTTTT.

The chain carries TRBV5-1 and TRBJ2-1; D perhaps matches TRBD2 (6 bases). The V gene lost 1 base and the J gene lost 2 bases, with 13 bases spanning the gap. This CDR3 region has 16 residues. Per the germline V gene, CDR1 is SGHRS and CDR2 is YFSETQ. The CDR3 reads CASSLWPEGTYNEQFF. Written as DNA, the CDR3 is TGCGCCAGCAGCTTGTGGCCGGAGGGTACCTACAATGAGCAGTTCTTC.

The CDR3 loop reads CASTPSPGQGHEQYF. The DNA of the CDR3 is TGTGCCAGTACCCCCTCCCCGGGACAGGGTCACGAGCAGTACTTC. The chain combines TRBV19 with TRBJ2-7; 9 bases are shared with TRBD1. With V trimmed by 7 bases and J by 5 bases, 12 bases remained unmatched. CDR1 LNHDA and CDR2 SQIVND come from the germline V gene (reference sequence). CDR3 length: 15 amino acids. Complete variable domain (other parts from reference TRBV19 and TRBJ2-7): DGGITQSPKYLFRKEGQNVTLSCEQNLNHDAMYWYRQDPGQGLRLIYYSQIVNDFQKGDIAEGYSVSREKKESFPLTVTSAQKNPTAFYLCASTPSPGQGHEQYFGPGTRLTVT.

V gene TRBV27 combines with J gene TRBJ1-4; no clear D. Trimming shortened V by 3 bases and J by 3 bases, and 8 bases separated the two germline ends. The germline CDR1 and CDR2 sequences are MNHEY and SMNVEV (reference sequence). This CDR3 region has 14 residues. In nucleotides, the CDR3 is TGTGCCAGCAGTTTTTCGGGGTCTAATGAAAAACTGTTTTTT. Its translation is CASSFSGSNEKLFF.

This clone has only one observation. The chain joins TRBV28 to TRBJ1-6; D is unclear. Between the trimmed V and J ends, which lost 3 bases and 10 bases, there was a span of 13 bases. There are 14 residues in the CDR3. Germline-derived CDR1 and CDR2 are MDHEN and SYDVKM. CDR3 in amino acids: CASSLVKGKSPLHF. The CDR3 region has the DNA TGTGCCAGCAGTTTGGTGAAGGGTAAATCACCCCTCCACTTT.

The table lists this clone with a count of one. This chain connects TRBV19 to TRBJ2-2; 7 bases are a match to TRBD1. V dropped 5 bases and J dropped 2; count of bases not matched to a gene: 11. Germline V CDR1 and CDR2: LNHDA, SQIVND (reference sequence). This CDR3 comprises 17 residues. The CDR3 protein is CASSSIVRQGNTGELFF. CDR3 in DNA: TGTGCCAGTAGTTCGATCGTGAGACAGGGAAACACCGGGGAGCTGTTTTTT.

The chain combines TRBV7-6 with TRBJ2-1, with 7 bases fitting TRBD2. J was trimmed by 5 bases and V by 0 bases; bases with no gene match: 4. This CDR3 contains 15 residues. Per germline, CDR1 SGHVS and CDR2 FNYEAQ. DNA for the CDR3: TGTGCCAGCAGCTTAGCGGGAGGGCTCAACAATGAGCAGTTCTTC. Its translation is CASSLAGGLNNEQFF.

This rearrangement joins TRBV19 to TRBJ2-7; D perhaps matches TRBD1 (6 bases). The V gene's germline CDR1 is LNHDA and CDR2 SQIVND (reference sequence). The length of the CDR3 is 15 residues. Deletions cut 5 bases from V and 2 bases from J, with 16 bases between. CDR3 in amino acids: CASSAPGHEPYEQYF. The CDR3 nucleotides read TGTGCCAGTAGTGCCCCGGGACACGAACCCTACGAGCAGTACTTC.